This T cell receptor (beta chain) was recorded in a study of monozygotic twins with inflammatory bowel disease (dated by TCRdb to the late 2010s). In the study overall: The complete study included about 28 monozygotic twin pairs: 19 IBD-discordant Danish pairs and nine German pairs, of which four were IBD-concordant and five were IBD-discordant. Within discordant pairs, disease-associated traits were sought mainly by comparing IBD patients with their genetically identical healthy co-twins. Each individual had, on average, about 151 000 unique TCRalpha sequences and 181 000 unique TCRbeta sequences available for analysis.

The CDR3 starts with the cysteine, ends with the phenylalanine, and has 15 residues. No DNA sequence is on record. Based on the germline V gene, the CDR1 and CDR2 sequences are LGHNA and YNFKEQ. To note about this clonotype: It has no known antigen specificity.

Paper-wide results and their limitations: Background noise and inter-individual variability may have been introduced into the repertoires by the differing immunosuppressive treatments among patients. Distinction between different T cell subtypes could not be achieved in the analysis. The results gave no support for a single strong signal or clonotype linked to IBD. No difference in repertoire similarity was observed between concordant and discordant twins, possibly owing to limited statistical power. Fewer clonotypes were shared with other individuals by IBD patients than by healthy twins, most markedly in patients showing signs of disease activity. Measured by the inverse Simpson index, TCRbeta repertoire diversity was lower in IBD patients than in their healthy co-twins.

Libraries were built with 5' RACE. Preparation of each TCR library used about 3,200 ng of total RNA. For each sample, cDNA was synthesized in eight separate reactions using SMARTScribe reverse transcriptase. During cDNA synthesis, template switching introduced unique molecular identifiers that contained a 6-nucleotide sample barcode. TCRalpha and TCRbeta cDNA was amplified by two nested PCRs of 16 and 9 cycles, with bead purification after each PCR. Before amplification, the cDNA was both treated with uracil DNA-glycosylase and purified with the QIAquick PCR purification kit. The second PCR added Illumina TruSeq-compatible adapters along with sample-specific barcodes. TapeStation and Qubit were used to check library quality and concentration, and roughly 4.6 ng of each library was pooled. Sequencing of pooled libraries was carried out on an Illumina HiSeq2500 single-index Rapid Run using 2 x 100 bp reads and custom sequencing primers. On the authors' methods: MiGEC version 1.2.6 was used for UMI-based consensus assembly, which corrected PCR and sequencing errors. MiXCR version 2.1.1 was used to carry out V(D)J alignment, clonotype assembly and CDR3 extraction. Gene usage, clonotype sharing and MAIT/NKT TCR abundance were normalised by analysing the top 1000, 10 000 and 20 000 clonotypes per sample. Diversity was computed as the inverse Simpson index with the vegan R package after downsampling to 27 000 UMIs. Paired Mann-Whitney U tests were applied to discordant twin pairs, and Benjamini-Hochberg correction was used for multiple testing. Based on TCRdb reprocessing of the reads, there is one entry per CDR3 protein sequence, and DNA is missing. V and J calls and clone size were set by TCRdb, not the authors. The sample's table lists a count of tens of thousands of distinct CDR3 sequences. The biggest ten clones account for around 5.3% of the sample.

From each donor, a roughly 2.3 ml peripheral blood sample was collected into PAXgene tubes and stored at -80 degrees C. Total RNA was isolated from whole blood with the PAXgene blood miRNA kit on an automated QIAcube, without T cell sorting. Deep TCRalpha and TCRbeta repertoire profiling with unique molecular barcoding was performed on peripheral blood of monozygotic twin pairs concordant or discordant for inflammatory bowel disease. Smoking habits were recorded for all twin pairs, and individuals were classified as current, former or never smokers. Material: blood. The sequence links TRBV4-2 to TRBJ1-1; TCRdb's D call of TRBD1 is untestable without DNA. This receptor was taken from a human donor with ulcerative colitis or Crohn's disease, or a healthy co-twin of an affected twin (not recorded which). CDR3 protein: CASSQVGPGNTEAFF.